These 8 T cell receptor beta chains were sequenced from one sample in a study of early stage breast cancer tumors. The assay was immunoSEQ multiplex PCR, and TCRdb's table has in-frame clones only and misses some. The sample lists about 28,000 clones; 70% to 75% were seen once. Sequencing used blood. These receptors originate from a person in their forties with breast cancer.

The rearrangement links TRBV7-8 to TRBJ2-5; D is perhaps TRBD1 or TRBD2 (5 bases each). The J call may be mistaken, given a closer DNA end match to TRBJ2-7. Germline V gene sequence: CDR1 SGHVS, CDR2 FQNEAQ. The CDR3 spans 14 residues. The CDR3 coding sequence is TGTGCCAGCAGCCAGGGACGCCGGTCCTACGAGCAGTACTTC. Its protein product is CASSQGRRSYEQYF.

This chain links TRBV2 with TRBJ1-2; D is possibly TRBD1 (6 bases). Germline CDR1 SNHLY, CDR2 FYNNEI. V was clipped by 2 bases and J by 5 bases, with 15 bases between them. The CDR3 length is 15 residues. Written as DNA, the CDR3 is TGTGCCAGCAGTGAACGCCGGACAGCCGGATATGGCTACACCTTC. It codes for CASSERRTAGYGYTF.

This clone has just a few counts. V usage is TRBV11-3 and J usage is TRBJ2-7; weak D call: TRBD2 (5 bases). Per the germline V gene, CDR1 is SGHNT and CDR2 is YENEEA. CDR3 length: 15 residues. V was clipped by 5 bases and J by 2 bases, with 16 bases between them. CDR3 loop: CASSPARGRAYEQYF. DNA of the CDR3: TGTGCCAGCAGCCCAGCCAGAGGGAGAGCCTACGAGCAGTACTTC.

This clone was detected a few times. The chain links TRBV30 to TRBJ2-5; no clear D gene. In germline, CDR1 is GTSNPN, CDR2 SVGIG (reference sequence). V was shortened by 2 bases and J by 1 base, with 8 bases between the two germline ends. The CDR3 has 13 residues. CDR3 sequence reads: CAWSPASQETQYF. As DNA, the CDR3 is TGTGCCTGGAGTCCGGCGTCCCAAGAGACCCAGTACTTC.

The chain links TRBV6-6 to TRBJ2-1; a weak D match, TRBD2 (5 bases). V lost 6 bases and J 6 bases, leaving 18 bases between the germline ends. The CDR3 totals 15 residues. Germline-derived CDR1 and CDR2 are MNHNY and SVGAGI (reference sequence). DNA for the CDR3: TGTGCCAGCAGCCGTAGAAGCGGTTACTTCAATGAGCAGTTCTTC. Amino acid sequence: CASSRRSGYFNEQFF.

The chain joins TRBV27 to TRBJ2-5; tentatively, D is TRBD1 (6 bases). The CDR3 is 14 residues long. The V gene's germline CDR1 is MNHEY and CDR2 SMNVEV (reference sequence). V lost 7 bases and J lost 4, with 16 bases in between. The CDR3 loop reads CASKGSRGVETQYF. The CDR3 coding sequence is TGTGCCAGCAAGGGCTCCAGGGGTGTAGAGACCCAGTACTTC.

A single count supports this clone. The CDR3 is CASSFSWDYEQYF. CDR3 DNA sequence: TGTGCCAGCAGTTTTTCTTGGGACTACGAGCAGTACTTC. The genes are TRBV5-5 and TRBJ2-7; D call uncertain. The length of the CDR3 is 13 residues. With 5 bases removed from V and 3 bases from J, the gap between germline ends came to 12 bases. CDR1 and CDR2 (germline): SGHKS, YYEKEE (reference sequence).

This chain links TRBV7-2 with TRBJ2-1, with D maybe TRBD1 (5 bases). V was cut by 7 bases and J by 8 bases, with 9 bases left in between. This CDR3 is 11 amino acids long. Germline lookup yields CDR1 SGHTA and CDR2 FQGNSA. CDR3 DNA sequence: TGTGCCAGCACCTCAGGGTATGAGCAGTTCTTC. Translation gives CASTSGYEQFF.